This T cell receptor beta chain was identified during a study of long-term antiretroviral therapy in people with HIV. V trimming: 1 base; J trimming: 5 bases; junction bases outside the gene matches: 14. The V gene's germline CDR1 is SGHAT and CDR2 FQNNGV. The CDR3 has 18 amino acids. Survey-level immunoSEQ v3.0 assays were run. Clones were sequenced by immunoSEQ multiplex PCR, and TCRdb holds only the in-frame ones, with some missing. In the table there are about 16,000 clones, approximately 71% of which are singletons. The origin of this receptor is a woman aged 45 to 65 with HIV. V usage is TRBV11-2 and J usage is TRBJ2-7; 10 nucleotides align to TRBD1. The starting material was unsorted PBMCs, obtained 1.5 years before starting antiretroviral therapy. The CDR3 is CASSLALLTGTGANEQYF. CDR3 coding DNA: TGTGCCAGCAGCTTAGCCCTCCTGACCGGGACAGGGGCCAACGAGCAGTACTTC.